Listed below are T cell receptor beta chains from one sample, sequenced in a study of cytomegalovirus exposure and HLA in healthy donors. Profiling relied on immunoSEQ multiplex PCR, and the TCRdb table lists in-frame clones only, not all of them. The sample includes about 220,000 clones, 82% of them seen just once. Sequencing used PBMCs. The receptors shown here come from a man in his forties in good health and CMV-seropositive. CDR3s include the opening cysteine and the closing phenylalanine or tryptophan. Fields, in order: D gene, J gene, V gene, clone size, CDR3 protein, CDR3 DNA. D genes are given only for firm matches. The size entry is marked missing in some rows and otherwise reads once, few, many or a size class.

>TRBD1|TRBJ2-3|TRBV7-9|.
CASSLPDEGARYTQYF
TGTGCCAGCAGCTTACCAGATGAGGGGGCGCGCTATACGCAGTATTTT
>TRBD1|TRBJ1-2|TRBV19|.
CASSLQGIGYTF
TGTGCCAGTAGTTTACAGGGGATCGGCTACACCTTC
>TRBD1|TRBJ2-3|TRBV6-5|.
CASSPWDRAGDTQYF
TGTGCCAGCAGTCCCTGGGACAGGGCTGGAGATACGCAGTATTTT
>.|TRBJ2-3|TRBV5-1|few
CASSIGGAGLSADTQYF
TGCGCCAGCAGCATTGGAGGGGCAGGACTCTCGGCAGATACGCAGTATTTT
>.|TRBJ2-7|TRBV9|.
CASSVAGGGAYEQYF
TGTGCCAGCAGCGTGGCCGGAGGGGGGGCCTACGAGCAGTACTTC
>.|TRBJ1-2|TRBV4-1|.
CASSRGSNYGYTF
TGCGCCAGCAGCCGAGGGAGCAACTATGGCTACACCTTC
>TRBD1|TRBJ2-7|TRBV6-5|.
CASSSGTGKGEQYF
TGTGCCAGCAGTTCAGGGACAGGGAAAGGCGAGCAGTACTTC
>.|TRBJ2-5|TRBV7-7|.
CASSFGGQETQYF
TGTGCTAGCAGCTTCGGGGGCCAAGAGACCCAGTACTTC
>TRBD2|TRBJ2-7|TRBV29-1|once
CSAASGSYEQYF
TGCAGCGCTGCTAGCGGGAGCTACGAGCAGTACTTC
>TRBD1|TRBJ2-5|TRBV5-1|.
CASSWRQGALDETQYF
TGCGCCAGCAGCTGGCGACAGGGGGCGCTCGATGAGACCCAGTACTTC
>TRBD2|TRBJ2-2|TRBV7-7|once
CASSLEPGGHTGELFF
TGTGCCAGCAGCTTAGAACCGGGAGGGCACACCGGGGAGCTGTTTTTT
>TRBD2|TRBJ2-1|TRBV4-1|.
CASSSGTSKQFF
TGCGCCAGCAGCTCCGGGACTAGTAAGCAGTTCTTC
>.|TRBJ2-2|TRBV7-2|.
CASSFGGPVSGELFF
TGTGCCAGCAGCTTCGGAGGGCCTGTTTCCGGGGAGCTGTTTTTT
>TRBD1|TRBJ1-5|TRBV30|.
CAWTPDRNQPQHF
TGTGCCTGGACCCCGGACAGGAATCAGCCCCAGCATTTT
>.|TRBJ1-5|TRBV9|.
CASSVDGGSGQPQHF
TGTGCCAGCAGCGTAGATGGAGGGAGCGGCCAGCCCCAGCATTTT
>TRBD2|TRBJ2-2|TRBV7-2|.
CASSPPGGGWTGELFF
TGTGCCAGCAGCCCTCCGGGCGGGGGGTGGACCGGGGAGCTGTTTTTT
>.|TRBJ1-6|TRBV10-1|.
CASQDRLNSPLHF
TGCGCCAGCCAGGACAGACTGAATTCACCCCTCCACTTT
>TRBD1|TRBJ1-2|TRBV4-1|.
CASSQGTGGGYGYTF
TGCGCCAGCAGCCAAGGGACAGGGGGAGGCTATGGCTACACCTTC
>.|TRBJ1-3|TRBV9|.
CASSVGRRGNTIYF
TGTGCCAGCAGCGTAGGTCGCAGAGGAAACACCATATATTTT
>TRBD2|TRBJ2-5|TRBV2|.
CASSEAGLGGKTQYF
TGTGCCAGCAGTGAAGCGGGCCTGGGGGGGAAGACCCAGTACTTC
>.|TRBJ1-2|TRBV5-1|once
CASSVAGGYGYTF
TGCGCCAGCAGTGTCGCCGGGGGCTATGGCTACACCTTC
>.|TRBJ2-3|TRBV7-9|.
CASSFVGAVRQYF
TGTGCCAGCAGCTTTGTGGGGGCCGTTCGCCAGTATTTT
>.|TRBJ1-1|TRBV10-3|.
CAISPLLLNTEAFF
TGTGCCATCTCCCCACTCCTTCTGAACACTGAAGCTTTCTTT
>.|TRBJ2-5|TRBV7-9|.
CASSPGPGVWETQYF
TGTGCCAGCAGCCCAGGTCCGGGAGTCTGGGAGACCCAGTACTTC
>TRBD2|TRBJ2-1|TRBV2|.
CASRGGRSLSSSYNEQFF
TGTGCCAGCCGCGGGGGGAGGTCCTTAAGTAGCTCCTACAATGAGCAGTTCTTC
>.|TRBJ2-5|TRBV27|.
CASSLLGIDLYF
TGTGCCAGCAGTTTATTGGGCATTGATTTATACTTC
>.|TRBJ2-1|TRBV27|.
CASSPRALGGEQFF
TGTGCCAGCAGTCCCCGAGCCTTGGGGGGTGAGCAGTTCTTC
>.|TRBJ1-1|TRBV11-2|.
CASNYIGQMNTEAFF
TGTGCCAGCAACTACATCGGACAAATGAACACTGAAGCTTTCTTT
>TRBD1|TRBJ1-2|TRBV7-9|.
CASSLAGEVTGGSGYTF
TGTGCCAGCAGCTTAGCGGGGGAGGTGACAGGGGGAAGTGGCTACACCTTC
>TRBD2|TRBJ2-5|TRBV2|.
CARRTSGQETQYF
TGTGCCAGACGGACTAGCGGGCAAGAGACCCAGTACTTC
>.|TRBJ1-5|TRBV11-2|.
CASSPNRDQPQHF
TGTGCCAGCAGCCCCAACAGAGATCAGCCCCAGCATTTT
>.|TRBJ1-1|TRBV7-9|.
CASRPLPTREDTEAFF
TGTGCCAGCAGACCCCTTCCTACACGTGAGGACACTGAAGCTTTCTTT
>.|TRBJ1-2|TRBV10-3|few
CAIRGGDRYTF
TGTGCCATCAGGGGAGGAGATCGCTACACCTTC
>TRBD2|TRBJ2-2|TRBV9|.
CASSVGSLWTSGRRSTGELFF
TGTGCCAGCAGCGTAGGGTCCCTTTGGACTAGCGGGAGGAGGTCCACCGGGGAGCTGTTTTTT
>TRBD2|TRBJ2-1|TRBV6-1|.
CASRSSGSGMNEQFF
TGTGCCAGCAGGTCTAGCGGGAGCGGTATGAATGAGCAGTTCTTC
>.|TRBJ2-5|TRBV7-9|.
CASSHLSTGRETQYF
TGTGCCAGCAGCCATCTAAGTACAGGGAGAGAGACCCAGTACTTC
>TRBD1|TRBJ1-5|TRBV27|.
CARRGTGANHSNQPQHF
TGTGCCAGGAGAGGGACAGGAGCCAACCATAGCAATCAGCCCCAGCATTTT
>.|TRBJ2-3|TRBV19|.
CASSPRGGNVDTQYF
TGTGCCAGTAGCCCTAGGGGGGGCAACGTAGATACGCAGTATTTT
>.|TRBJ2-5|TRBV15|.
CATSLPRDTLYQETQYF
TGTGCCACCAGCCTTCCCCGGGACACCCTGTACCAAGAGACCCAGTACTTC
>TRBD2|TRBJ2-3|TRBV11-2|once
CASSTRTSGIRTDTQYF
TGTGCCAGCAGCACCCGGACTAGCGGGATTAGGACAGATACGCAGTATTTT
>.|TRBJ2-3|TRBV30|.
CAWSRPFSGGGDTQYF
TGTGCCTGGAGTAGGCCCTTTAGCGGAGGAGGAGATACGCAGTATTTT
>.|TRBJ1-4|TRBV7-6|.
CASSPQGATNEKLFF
TGTGCCAGCAGCCCACAGGGAGCAACTAATGAAAAACTGTTTTTT
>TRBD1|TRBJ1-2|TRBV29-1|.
CSVEPTRGQGSGMGYGYTF
TGCAGCGTTGAACCGACTAGGGGACAGGGATCAGGAATGGGATATGGCTACACCTTC
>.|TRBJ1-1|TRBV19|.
CASSILTTNTEAFF
TGTGCCAGTAGTATTCTGACAACGAACACTGAAGCTTTCTTT
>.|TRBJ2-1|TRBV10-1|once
CASSESEGATYNEQFF
TGCGCCAGCAGTGAGTCCGAGGGAGCTACCTACAATGAGCAGTTCTTC
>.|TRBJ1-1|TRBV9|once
CASSVATGLDTEAFF
TGTGCCAGCAGCGTAGCTACGGGACTTGACACTGAAGCTTTCTTT